This T cell receptor (beta chain) was obtained from a study of blood T cells in healthy people across ages. V dropped 5 bases and J dropped 4 bases, with 14 bases sitting between them. The CDR3 runs to 14 residues. Germline-derived CDR1 and CDR2 are MDHEN and SYDVKM. This clonotype was counted between two and nine times. PCR was performed a second time for about 7 to 12 cycles using a sample-barcoded 5' primer and a J-beta primer mix. TCRdb itself ran the 5' RACE reads through MiXCR, one entry per CDR3 protein. The data show 800,000 to 1,300,000 distinct CDR3 sequences, about 23% seen once. The same sample was also used in a study of T cells of mothers and their children.

The chain combines TRBV28 with TRBJ1-2; D is ambiguous. The source of this sequence is a girl aged 2 to 9 in good health. Sequences were obtained from blood. CDR3 amino acids: CASSPLGSSYGYTF. The CDR3 nucleotides read TGTGCCAGCAGTCCATTGGGGTCCTCCTATGGCTACACCTTC.